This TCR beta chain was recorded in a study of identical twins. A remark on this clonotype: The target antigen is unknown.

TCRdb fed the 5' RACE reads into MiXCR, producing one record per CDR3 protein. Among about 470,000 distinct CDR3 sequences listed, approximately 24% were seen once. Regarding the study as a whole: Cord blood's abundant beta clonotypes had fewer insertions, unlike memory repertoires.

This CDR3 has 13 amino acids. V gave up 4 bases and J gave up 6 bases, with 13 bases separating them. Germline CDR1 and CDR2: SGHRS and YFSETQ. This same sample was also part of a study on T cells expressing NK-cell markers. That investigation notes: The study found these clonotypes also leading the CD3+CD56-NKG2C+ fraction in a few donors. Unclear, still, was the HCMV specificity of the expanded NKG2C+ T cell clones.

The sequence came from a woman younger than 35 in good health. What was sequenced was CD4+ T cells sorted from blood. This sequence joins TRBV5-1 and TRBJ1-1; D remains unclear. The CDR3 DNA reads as TGCGCCAGCAGCCCTTTTTCCCAGTCTGAAGCTTTCTTT. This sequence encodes CASSPFSQSEAFF. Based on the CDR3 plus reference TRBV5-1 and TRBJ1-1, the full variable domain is KAGVTQTPRYLIKTRGQQVTLSCSPISGHRSVSWYQQTPGQGLQFLFEYFSETQRNKGNFPGRFSGRQFSNSRSEMNVSTLELGDSALYLCASSPFSQSEAFFGQGTRLTVV.